This TCR beta chain was observed in a study of blood T cell repertoires in COVID-19. Study at large: The origin of the acute and convalescent COVID-19 samples was the United States, Italy and Spain. The analysed material was cDNA or gDNA that came from T cells, B-cell-depleted T cells, or PBMCs.

This CDR3 spans 17 amino acids. Deletions cut 4 bases from V and 1 base from J, with 18 bases between. CDR1 is SGDLS, CDR2 YYNGEE, per germline. Some clones are missing from TCRdb's copy, which holds only in-frame ones; the method was immunoSEQ multiplex PCR. This sample carries tens of thousands of clones, approximately 90% of them seen once, and the ten largest clones take 9.5% to 13%. The sample taken for sequencing was peripheral blood. This clonotype was obtained from a man in his sixties or seventies with active or convalescent COVID-19. The V and J genes are TRBV9 and TRBJ1-5; possibly TRBD1 for D (5 bases). The CDR3 DNA reads TGTGCCAGCAGCCCTACAGACAGCCTCTTAAGCAATCAGCCCCAGCATTTT. It codes for CASSPTDSLLSNQPQHF.